The rows below give T cell receptor beta chains drawn from one sample of a study of cytomegalovirus exposure and HLA in healthy donors. Sequencing was performed with immunoSEQ multiplex PCR; in TCRdb, only in-frame clones are kept and a portion is missing. Here the sample spans over 150,000 clones, around 68% being singletons. The sample was PBMCs. These receptors all come from a man aged 45 to 65 in good health and CMV-seronegative. CDR3s include the opening cysteine and the closing phenylalanine or tryptophan. D genes are given only for firm matches. Size is omitted from some rows. Given values are once, few, many or a class for expanded clones.

V	J	D	size	DNA	CDR3
TRBV7-3	TRBJ2-6	-	-	TGTGCCAGCAGCTTAAAGAGAAGGGGAGGAAACTCTGGGGCCAACGTCCTGACTTTC	CASSLKRRGGNSGANVLTF
TRBV7-2	TRBJ1-6	TRBD1	-	TGTGCCAGCAGCTTCCTGGGGACAGCCTCAACGGCCCTCCACTTT	CASSFLGTASTALHF
TRBV9	TRBJ2-2	TRBD1	-	TGTGCCAGCAGCGTTGTGGACAGGGTCTCCGGGGAGCTGTTTTTT	CASSVVDRVSGELFF
TRBV4-1	TRBJ2-3	TRBD2	-	TGCGCCAGCAGCCAAGGGACTAGCGGTGACACAGATACGCAGTATTTT	CASSQGTSGDTDTQYF
TRBV10-3	TRBJ2-7	TRBD2	once	TGTGCCATCAGTGGTGCCGGGACTAGGAGATACGAGCAGTACTTC	CAISGAGTRRYEQYF
TRBV5-4	TRBJ2-2	TRBD1	-	TGTGCCAGCAGCCTAAGACAGGGGGCCGTCGGGGAGCTGTTTTTT	CASSLRQGAVGELFF
TRBV5-1	TRBJ1-1	-	-	TGCGCCAGCAGCTACAGGGAGAACACTGAAGCTTTCTTT	CASSYRENTEAFF
TRBV4-2	TRBJ1-5	TRBD1	-	TGTGCCAGCAGCCAAGAGGCCGGGACAGGGGTTCAGCCCCAGCATTTT	CASSQEAGTGVQPQHF
TRBV29-1	TRBJ2-1	-	-	TGCAGCGTTGAGTGGAGTCCCACCTACAATGAGCAGTTCTTC	CSVEWSPTYNEQFF
TRBV20-1	TRBJ2-5	-	-	TGCAGTGCTAGAGCGGGAGAGACCCAGTACTTC	CSARAGETQYF
TRBV20-1	TRBJ1-1	TRBD1	-	TGCAGTGCTAGCCGACAGGGCCTAGGGTTTTTT	CSASRQGLGFF
TRBV2	TRBJ2-7	TRBD1	few	TGTGCCAGCAGAGATTGGGGGGACAGGGCCTACGAGCAGTACTTC	CASRDWGDRAYEQYF
TRBV7-9	TRBJ1-1	-	few	TGTGCCAGCAGCTTAGGACAACTGAACACTGAAGCTTTCTTT	CASSLGQLNTEAFF
TRBV6-1	TRBJ2-1	TRBD1	-	TGTGCCAGCAGTGCCGATACAGGGGGGACCGAGTTCTTC	CASSADTGGTEFF
TRBV6-5	TRBJ1-1	TRBD1	once	TGTGCCAGCAGTCGGACAGGGACTGAAGCTTTCTTT	CASSRTGTEAFF
TRBV18	TRBJ1-6	-	-	TGTGCCAGCTCACCGGACCGGAGGGGTAATTCACCCCTCCACTTT	CASSPDRRGNSPLHF
TRBV9	TRBJ2-1	TRBD2	few	TGTGCCAGCAGCGTAGACCAACGGGGGGGAAATGAGCAGTTCTTC	CASSVDQRGGNEQFF
TRBV5-4	TRBJ2-1	TRBD1	-	TGTGCCAGCAGCCCTTCCCGACAGGGAGTCCATGAGCAGTTCTTC	CASSPSRQGVHEQFF
TRBV28	TRBJ1-5	-	-	TGTGCCAGCAGGGGTTCCGGGTTCTATAGCAATCAGCCCCAGCATTTT	CASRGSGFYSNQPQHF
TRBV7-6	TRBJ2-7	-	few	TGTGCCAGCAGCTTAGCAGAGGTCAACTACGAGCAGTACTTC	CASSLAEVNYEQYF
TRBV5-1	TRBJ2-5	-	-	TGCGCCAGCAGCTTGTACCCCGGGATCCAAGAGACCCAGTACTTC	CASSLYPGIQETQYF
TRBV13	TRBJ2-2	-	-	TGTGCCAGCAGGAACCGGGACTCCTCGAACACCGGGGAGCTGTTTTTT	CASRNRDSSNTGELFF
TRBV5-1	TRBJ1-2	TRBD1	-	TGCGCCAGCAGCCTCCGGGACAGGGGGTCTCGTGGCTACACCTTC	CASSLRDRGSRGYTF
TRBV5-1	TRBJ2-5	-	-	TGCGCCAGCAGCTTCAGCCCCGGGGAGACCCAGTACTTC	CASSFSPGETQYF
TRBV6-4	TRBJ2-3	-	-	TGTGCCAGCAGTGACCTCTCCACAGATACGCAGTATTTT	CASSDLSTDTQYF
TRBV28	TRBJ1-6	TRBD1	-	TGTGCCAGCAGTTCCCAGGGGGGTGTCTATAATTCACCCCTCCACTTT	CASSSQGGVYNSPLHF
TRBV10-3	TRBJ2-7	TRBD2	-	TGTGCCATCAGTGAGATAGCGGGAAGCTCCTACGAGCAGTACTTC	CAISEIAGSSYEQYF
TRBV29-1	TRBJ2-3	TRBD2	-	TGCAGCGTCCGCGTAGCGGGTGGCACAGATACGCAGTATTTT	CSVRVAGGTDTQYF
TRBV28	TRBJ2-7	-	-	TGTGCCAGCAGTTTAACAGGCGAGCAGTACTTC	CASSLTGEQYF
TRBV28	TRBJ1-5	-	-	TGTGCCAGTAGGGGGGGTCAATATATGAATAGCAATCAGCCCCAGCATTTT	CASRGGQYMNSNQPQHF
TRBV10-2	TRBJ2-5	TRBD1	-	TGCGCCAGCGGGGGACAGAGGAGGCGTCAAGAGACCCAGTACTTC	CASGGQRRRQETQYF
TRBV28	TRBJ1-4	TRBD1	-	TGTGCCAGCAGCTCCCCGGGACAGAGAAAAGAAAAACTGTTTTTT	CASSSPGQRKEKLFF
TRBV4-2	TRBJ1-5	TRBD1	-	TGTGCCAGCAGCCAAGTCGGCCAGGGGGAACAGCCCCAGCATTTT	CASSQVGQGEQPQHF
TRBV15	TRBJ2-1	-	-	TGTGCCACCAGCAGGGACGCACAGGGTGGAAGGGGGAATGAGCAGTTCTTC	CATSRDAQGGRGNEQFF
TRBV19	TRBJ1-5	-	few	TGTGCCAGTAGTAAGGGAGGGGAGGTTCAGCCCCAGCATTTT	CASSKGGEVQPQHF
TRBV6-5	TRBJ1-4	-	few	TGTGCCAGCAGGAGGACAGCAACTAATGAAAAACTGTTTTTT	CASRRTATNEKLFF
TRBV2	TRBJ2-3	-	few	TGTGCCAGCAGTGGAGACACAGATACGCAGTATTTT	CASSGDTDTQYF
TRBV5-1	TRBJ2-7	TRBD1	-	TGCGCCAGCAGCTTGGCCACCGGGACAGGGGCCCCCTCCTCCTACGAGCAGTACTTC	CASSLATGTGAPSSYEQYF
TRBV5-1	TRBJ2-7	TRBD1	once	TGCGCCAGCGGATTTCCGGGACAGGGGCCCCACGAGCAGTACTTC	CASGFPGQGPHEQYF
TRBV6-5	TRBJ1-2	TRBD1	once	TGTGCCAGCAGTTCTCCGGGACAGGGGGCGCGTGGCTACACCTTC	CASSSPGQGARGYTF
TRBV6-5	TRBJ2-1	-	few	TGTGCCAGCAGTTACAGTGCGGGGGCGTACAATGAGCAGTTCTTC	CASSYSAGAYNEQFF
TRBV19	TRBJ1-2	-	once	TGTGCCAGTATCGGACAGTCGATTGGCGGCTACACCTTC	CASIGQSIGGYTF
TRBV5-1	TRBJ2-5	-	-	TGCGCCAGCAGCCCTGGGGGGGGCGAGACCCAGTACTTC	CASSPGGGETQYF
TRBV6-1	TRBJ2-7	TRBD2	once	TGTGCCAGCAGTGACCAGACTAGCGGGGGCCACGAGCAGTACTTC	CASSDQTSGGHEQYF
TRBV18	TRBJ2-1	TRBD2	-	TGTGCCAGCTCACCAGTGGCTAGCGGACTATACAATGAGCAGTTCTTC	CASSPVASGLYNEQFF
TRBV5-1	TRBJ2-3	-	-	TGCGCCAGCAGCCTGACTAGCACAGATACGCAGTATTTT	CASSLTSTDTQYF
TRBV19	TRBJ1-1	-	-	TGTGCCAGTAGGTCATTGTTTCCCCTAATGAACACTGAAGCTTTCTTT	CASRSLFPLMNTEAFF
TRBV20-1	TRBJ1-1	TRBD1	-	TGCAGTGCCGAAGGAGGGGGCGCTTTCTTT	CSAEGGGAFF
TRBV19	TRBJ2-7	-	few	TGTGCCAGTAGTATGGAAAAGGGGGTGAAGGAGCAGTACTTC	CASSMEKGVKEQYF
TRBV7-8	TRBJ2-7	TRBD1	once	TGTGCCAGCAGCTCGGCTTTACAGGGGTACGAGCAGTACTTC	CASSSALQGYEQYF
TRBV19	TRBJ1-5	-	-	TGTGCCAGTAGTATAGATGAGGATCAGCCCCAGCATTTT	CASSIDEDQPQHF
TRBV27	TRBJ1-5	TRBD1	-	TGTGCCAGCAGTATACAGGGGACCAATCAGCCCCAGCATTTT	CASSIQGTNQPQHF
TRBV19	TRBJ1-6	TRBD1	-	TGTGCCAGTAGTGCGGGACAGGGGGCAGGAGCCCTCCACTTT	CASSAGQGAGALHF
TRBV6-5	TRBJ1-2	-	-	TGTGCCAGCAGTTTCCCCGGGGGGGCTTGGGGCTACACCTTC	CASSFPGGAWGYTF